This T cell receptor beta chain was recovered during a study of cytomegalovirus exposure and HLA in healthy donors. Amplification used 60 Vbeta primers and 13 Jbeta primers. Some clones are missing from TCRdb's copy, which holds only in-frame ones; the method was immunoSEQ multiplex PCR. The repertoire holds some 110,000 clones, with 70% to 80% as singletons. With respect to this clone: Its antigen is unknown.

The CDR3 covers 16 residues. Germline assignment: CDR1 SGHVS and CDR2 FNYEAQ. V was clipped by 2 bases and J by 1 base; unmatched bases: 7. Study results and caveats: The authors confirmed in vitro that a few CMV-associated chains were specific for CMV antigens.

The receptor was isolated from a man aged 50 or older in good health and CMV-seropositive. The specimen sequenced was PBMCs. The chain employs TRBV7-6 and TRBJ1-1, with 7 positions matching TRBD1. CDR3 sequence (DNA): TGTGCCAGCAGCTTAACCTACAGGGGCTGGAACACTGAAGCTTTCTTT. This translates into CASSLTYRGWNTEAFF.